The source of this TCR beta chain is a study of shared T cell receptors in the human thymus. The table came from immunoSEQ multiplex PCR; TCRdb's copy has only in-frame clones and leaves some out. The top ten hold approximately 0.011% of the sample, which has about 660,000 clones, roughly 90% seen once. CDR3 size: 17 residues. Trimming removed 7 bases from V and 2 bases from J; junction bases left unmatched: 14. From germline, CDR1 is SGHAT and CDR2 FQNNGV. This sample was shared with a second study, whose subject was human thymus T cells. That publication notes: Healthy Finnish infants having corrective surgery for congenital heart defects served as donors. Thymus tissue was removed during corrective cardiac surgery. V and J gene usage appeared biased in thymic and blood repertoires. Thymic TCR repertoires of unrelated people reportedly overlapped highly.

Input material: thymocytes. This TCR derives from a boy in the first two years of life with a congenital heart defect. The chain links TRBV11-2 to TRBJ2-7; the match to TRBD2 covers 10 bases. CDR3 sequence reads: CASTLGPSGRITYEQYF. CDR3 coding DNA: TGTGCCAGCACCCTAGGCCCTAGCGGGAGAATTACCTACGAGCAGTACTTC.